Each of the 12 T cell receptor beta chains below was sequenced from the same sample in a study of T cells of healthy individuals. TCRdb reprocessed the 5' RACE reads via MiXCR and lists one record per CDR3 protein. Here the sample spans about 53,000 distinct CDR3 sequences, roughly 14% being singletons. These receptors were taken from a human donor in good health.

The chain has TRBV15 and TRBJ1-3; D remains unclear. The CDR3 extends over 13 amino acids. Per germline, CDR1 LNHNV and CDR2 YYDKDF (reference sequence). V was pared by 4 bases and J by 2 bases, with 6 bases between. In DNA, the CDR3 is TGTGCCACCAGCACCTCTGCTGGAAACACCATATATTTT. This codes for CATSTSAGNTIYF.

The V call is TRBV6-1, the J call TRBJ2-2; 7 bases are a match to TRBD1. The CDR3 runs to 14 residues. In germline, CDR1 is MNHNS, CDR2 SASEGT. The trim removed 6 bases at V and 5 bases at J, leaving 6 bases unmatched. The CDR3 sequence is CASSSGTVTGELFF. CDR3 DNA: TGTGCCAGCAGCTCCGGGACAGTTACCGGGGAGCTGTTTTTT.

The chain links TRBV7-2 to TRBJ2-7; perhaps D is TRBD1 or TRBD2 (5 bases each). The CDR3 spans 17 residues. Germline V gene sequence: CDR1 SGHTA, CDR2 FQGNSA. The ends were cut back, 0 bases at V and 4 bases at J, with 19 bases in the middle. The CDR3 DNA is TGTGCCAGCAGCTTAGCGCGGTCGGGACCCAAGGCGTACGAGCAGTACTTC. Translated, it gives CASSLARSGPKAYEQYF.

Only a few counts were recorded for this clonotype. In DNA, the CDR3 is TGTGCCAGCAGACTTAGCCATATTCCGGGCCTACTCACCGGGGAGCTGTTTTTT. As protein: CASRLSHIPGLLTGELFF. This chain connects TRBV2 to TRBJ2-2; D not resolved. Germline loops: CDR1 SNHLY, CDR2 FYNNEI. V lost 6 bases to trimming and J lost 4 bases, with 24 bases between them. This CDR3 is built from 18 residues.

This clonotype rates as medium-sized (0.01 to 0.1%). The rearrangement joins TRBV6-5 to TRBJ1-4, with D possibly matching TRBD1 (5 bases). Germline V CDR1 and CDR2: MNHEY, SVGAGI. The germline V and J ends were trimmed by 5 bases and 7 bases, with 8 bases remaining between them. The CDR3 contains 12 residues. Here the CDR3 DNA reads TGTGCCAGCAGTCCAGGGAGTGAAAAACTGTTTTTT. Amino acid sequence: CASSPGSEKLFF.

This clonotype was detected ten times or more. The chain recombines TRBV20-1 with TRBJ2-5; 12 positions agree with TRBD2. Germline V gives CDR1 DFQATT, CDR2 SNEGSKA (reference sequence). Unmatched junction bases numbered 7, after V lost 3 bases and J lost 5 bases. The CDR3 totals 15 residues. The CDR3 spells CSASSASGGEETQYF. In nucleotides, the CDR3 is TGCAGTGCTAGTTCGGCTAGCGGGGGGGAGGAGACCCAGTACTTC.

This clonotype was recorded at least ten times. CDR3 region: CASSLSRVDGYTF. Written as DNA, the CDR3 is TGTGCCAGCAGCTTAAGCAGGGTAGATGGCTACACCTTC. This rearrangement joins TRBV7-2 to TRBJ1-2; possible D gene TRBD1, 5 bases. CDR3 length: 13 amino acids. Germline lookup yields CDR1 SGHTA and CDR2 FQGNSA. V was trimmed by 2 bases and J by 6 bases, leaving 10 bases between them.

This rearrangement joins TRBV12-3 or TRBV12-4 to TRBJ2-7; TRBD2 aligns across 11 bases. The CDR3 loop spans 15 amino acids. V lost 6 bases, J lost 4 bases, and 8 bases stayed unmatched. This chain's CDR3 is CASSRFGTSGYEQYF. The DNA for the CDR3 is TGTGCCAGCAGCCGCTTCGGGACTAGCGGATACGAGCAGTACTTC.

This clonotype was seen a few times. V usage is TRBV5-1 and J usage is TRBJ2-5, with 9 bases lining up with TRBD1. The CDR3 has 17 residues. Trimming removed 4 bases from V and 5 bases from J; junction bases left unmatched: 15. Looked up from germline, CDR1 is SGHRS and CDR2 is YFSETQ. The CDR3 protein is CASSAVPGQGRAETQYF. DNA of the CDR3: TGCGCCAGCAGCGCAGTCCCGGGACAGGGCCGGGCGGAGACCCAGTACTTC.

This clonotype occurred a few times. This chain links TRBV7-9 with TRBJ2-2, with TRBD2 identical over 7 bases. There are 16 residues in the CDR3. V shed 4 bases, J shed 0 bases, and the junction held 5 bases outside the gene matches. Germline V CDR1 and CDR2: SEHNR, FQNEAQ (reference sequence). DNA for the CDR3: TGTGCCAGCAGCTCCACAGCGGGATCGAACACCGGGGAGCTGTTTTTT. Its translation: CASSSTAGSNTGELFF.

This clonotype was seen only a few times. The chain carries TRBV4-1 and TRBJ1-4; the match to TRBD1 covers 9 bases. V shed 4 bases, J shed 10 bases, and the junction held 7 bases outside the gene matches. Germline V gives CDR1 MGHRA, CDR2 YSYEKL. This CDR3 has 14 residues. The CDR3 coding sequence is TGCGCCAGCAGCCGCGGGACAGGGAAGGGAAAACTGTTTTTT. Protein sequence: CASSRGTGKGKLFF.

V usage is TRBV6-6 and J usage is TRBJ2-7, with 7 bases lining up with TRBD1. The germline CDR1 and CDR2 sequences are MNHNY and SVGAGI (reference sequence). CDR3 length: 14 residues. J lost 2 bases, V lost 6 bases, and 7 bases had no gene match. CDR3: CASRRTGGPYEQYF. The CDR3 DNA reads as TGTGCCAGCAGGAGGACAGGTGGGCCCTACGAGCAGTACTTC.